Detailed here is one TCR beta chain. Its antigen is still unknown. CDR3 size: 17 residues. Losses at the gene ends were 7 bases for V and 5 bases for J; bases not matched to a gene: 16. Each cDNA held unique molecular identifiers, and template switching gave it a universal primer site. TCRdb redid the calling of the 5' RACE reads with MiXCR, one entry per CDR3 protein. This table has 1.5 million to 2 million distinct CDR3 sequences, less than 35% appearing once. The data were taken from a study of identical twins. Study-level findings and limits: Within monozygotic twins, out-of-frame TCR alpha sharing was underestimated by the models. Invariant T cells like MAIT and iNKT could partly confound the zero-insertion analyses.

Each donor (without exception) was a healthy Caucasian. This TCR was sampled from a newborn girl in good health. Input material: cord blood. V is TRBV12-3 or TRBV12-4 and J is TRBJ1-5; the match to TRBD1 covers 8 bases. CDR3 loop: CASTIGRGRPFDQPQHF. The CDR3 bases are TGTGCCAGCACCATAGGCAGGGGGCGCCCATTCGATCAGCCCCAGCATTTT.